This TCR beta chain was identified during a study of blood T cell repertoires in COVID-19. Study-wide background: COVID-19 samples from acute and convalescent phases originated in the United States, Italy and Spain. T cells, B-cell-depleted T cells, or PBMCs provided the cDNA or gDNA that served as material.

Germline CDR1 is MNHEY and CDR2 is SVGAGI. This CDR3 is 13 amino acids long. Germline trimming cut 8 bases from V and 3 bases from J; bases unmatched to any gene: 7. The protocol was immunoSEQ multiplex PCR, while the TCRdb copy is restricted to in-frame clones and leaves out a portion. The repertoire holds roughly 250,000 clones, about nine tenths seen once, with about 12% in the top ten. V usage is TRBV6-5 and J usage is TRBJ2-7, with 7 bases matching TRBD1. The clonotype comes from a woman in her thirties with COVID-19, enrolled during active disease. The specimen sequenced was peripheral blood. The CDR3 spells CASRQGTFYEQYF. The CDR3 DNA sequence: TGTGCCAGCCGACAGGGAACTTTCTACGAGCAGTACTTC.